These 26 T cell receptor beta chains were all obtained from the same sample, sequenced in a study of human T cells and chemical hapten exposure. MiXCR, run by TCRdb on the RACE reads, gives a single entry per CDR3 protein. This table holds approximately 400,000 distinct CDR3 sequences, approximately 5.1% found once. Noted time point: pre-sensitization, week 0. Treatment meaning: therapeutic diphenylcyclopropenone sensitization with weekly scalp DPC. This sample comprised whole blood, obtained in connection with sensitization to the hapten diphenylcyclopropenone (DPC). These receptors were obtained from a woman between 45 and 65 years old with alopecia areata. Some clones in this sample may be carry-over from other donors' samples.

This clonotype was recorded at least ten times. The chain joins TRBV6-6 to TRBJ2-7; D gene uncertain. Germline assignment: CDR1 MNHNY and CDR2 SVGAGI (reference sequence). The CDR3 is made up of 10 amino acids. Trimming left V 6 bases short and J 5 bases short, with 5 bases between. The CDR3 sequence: CASSRDEQYF. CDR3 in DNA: TGTGCCAGCAGCCGGGACGAGCAGTACTTC.

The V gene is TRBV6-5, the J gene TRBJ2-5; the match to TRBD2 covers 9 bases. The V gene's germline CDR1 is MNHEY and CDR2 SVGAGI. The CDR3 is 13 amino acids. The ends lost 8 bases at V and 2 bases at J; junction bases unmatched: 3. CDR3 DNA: TGTGCCAGCGCGCGGGGGGGTCAAGAGACCCAGTACTTC. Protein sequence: CASARGGQETQYF.

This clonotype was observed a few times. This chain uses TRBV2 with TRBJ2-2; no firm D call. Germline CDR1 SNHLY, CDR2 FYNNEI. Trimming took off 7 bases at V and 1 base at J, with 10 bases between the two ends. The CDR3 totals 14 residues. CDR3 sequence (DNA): TGTGCCAGCAATGGGCTAATGAACACCGGGGAGCTGTTTTTT. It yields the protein CASNGLMNTGELFF.

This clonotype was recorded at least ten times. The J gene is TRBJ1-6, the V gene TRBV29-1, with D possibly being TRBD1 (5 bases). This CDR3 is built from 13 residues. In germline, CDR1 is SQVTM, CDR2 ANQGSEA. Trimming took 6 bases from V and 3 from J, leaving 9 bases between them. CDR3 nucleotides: TGCAGCGTCCTGACAGACTATAATTCACCCCTCCACTTT. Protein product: CSVLTDYNSPLHF.

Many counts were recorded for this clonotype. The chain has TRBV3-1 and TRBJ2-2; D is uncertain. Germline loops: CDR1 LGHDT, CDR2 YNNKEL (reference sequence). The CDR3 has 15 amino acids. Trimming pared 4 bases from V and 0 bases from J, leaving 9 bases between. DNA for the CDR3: TGTGCCAGCAGCCCACAAGGCGCGAACACCGGGGAGCTGTTTTTT. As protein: CASSPQGANTGELFF. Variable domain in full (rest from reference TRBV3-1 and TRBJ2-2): DTAVSQTPKYLVTQMGNDKSIKCEQNLGHDTMYWYKQDSKKFLKIMFSYNNKELIINETVPNRFSPKSPDKAHLNLHINSLELGDSAVYFCASSPQGANTGELFFGEGSRLTVL.

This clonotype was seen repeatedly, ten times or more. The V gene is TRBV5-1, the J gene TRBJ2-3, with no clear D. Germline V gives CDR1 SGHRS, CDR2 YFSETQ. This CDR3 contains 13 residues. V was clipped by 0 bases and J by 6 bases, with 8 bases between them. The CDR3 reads CASSLAREDTQYF. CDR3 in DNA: TGCGCCAGCAGCTTGGCCCGAGAGGATACGCAGTATTTT.

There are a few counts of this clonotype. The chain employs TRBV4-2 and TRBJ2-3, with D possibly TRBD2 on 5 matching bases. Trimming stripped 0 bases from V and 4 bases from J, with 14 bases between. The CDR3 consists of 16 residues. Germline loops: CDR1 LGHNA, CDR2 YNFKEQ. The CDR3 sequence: CASSQDRGLESDTQYF. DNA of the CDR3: TGTGCCAGCAGCCAAGATAGAGGGCTAGAATCAGATACGCAGTATTTT.

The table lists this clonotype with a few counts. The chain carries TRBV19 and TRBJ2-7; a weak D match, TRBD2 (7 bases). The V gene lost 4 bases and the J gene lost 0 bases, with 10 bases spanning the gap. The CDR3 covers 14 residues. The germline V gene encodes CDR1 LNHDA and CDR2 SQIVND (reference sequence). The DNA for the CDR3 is TGTGCCAGTAGTACGGGGGGCCCCTCCTACGAGCAGTACTTC. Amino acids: CASSTGGPSYEQYF.

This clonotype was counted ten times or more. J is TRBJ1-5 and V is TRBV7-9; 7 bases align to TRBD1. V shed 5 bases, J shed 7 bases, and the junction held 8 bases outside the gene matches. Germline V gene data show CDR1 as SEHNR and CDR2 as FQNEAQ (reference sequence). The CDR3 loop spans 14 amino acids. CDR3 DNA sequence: TGTGCCAGCAGCCACGACAGGGAGCTACAGCCCCAGCATTTT. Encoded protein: CASSHDRELQPQHF.

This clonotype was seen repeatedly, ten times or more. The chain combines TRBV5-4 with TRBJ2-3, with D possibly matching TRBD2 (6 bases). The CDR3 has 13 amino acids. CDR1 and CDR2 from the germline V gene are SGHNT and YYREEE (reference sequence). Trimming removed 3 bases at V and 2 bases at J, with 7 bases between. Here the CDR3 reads CASSWTNTDTQYF. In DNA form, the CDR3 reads TGTGCCAGCAGCTGGACTAACACAGATACGCAGTATTTT.

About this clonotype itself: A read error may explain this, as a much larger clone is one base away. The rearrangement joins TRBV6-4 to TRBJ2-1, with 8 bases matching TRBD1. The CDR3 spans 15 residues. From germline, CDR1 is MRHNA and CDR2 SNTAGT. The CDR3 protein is CASNDSGTGHEEQFF. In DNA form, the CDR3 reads TGTGCCAGCAATGACTCCGGGACAGGCCATGAGGAGCAGTTCTTC.

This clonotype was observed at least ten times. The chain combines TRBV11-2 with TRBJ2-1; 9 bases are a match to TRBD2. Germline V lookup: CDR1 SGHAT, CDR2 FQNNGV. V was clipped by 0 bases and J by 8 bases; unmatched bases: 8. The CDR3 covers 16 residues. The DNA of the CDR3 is TGTGCCAGCAGCTTAGAGTCTAGCGGGAATGTCGATGAGCAGTTCTTC. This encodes CASSLESSGNVDEQFF.

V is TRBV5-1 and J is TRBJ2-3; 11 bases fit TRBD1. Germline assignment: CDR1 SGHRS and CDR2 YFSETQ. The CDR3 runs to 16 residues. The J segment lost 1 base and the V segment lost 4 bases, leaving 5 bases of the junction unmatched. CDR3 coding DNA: TGCGCCAGCAGCAAAAGGACAGGGGGCGGCACAGATACGCAGTATTTT. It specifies CASSKRTGGGTDTQYF.

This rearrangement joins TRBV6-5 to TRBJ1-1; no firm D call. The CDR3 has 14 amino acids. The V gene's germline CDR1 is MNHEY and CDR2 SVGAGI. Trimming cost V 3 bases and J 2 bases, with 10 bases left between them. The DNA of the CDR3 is TGTGCCAGCAGTTATCTCCGGGAAAACACTGAAGCTTTCTTT. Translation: CASSYLRENTEAFF.

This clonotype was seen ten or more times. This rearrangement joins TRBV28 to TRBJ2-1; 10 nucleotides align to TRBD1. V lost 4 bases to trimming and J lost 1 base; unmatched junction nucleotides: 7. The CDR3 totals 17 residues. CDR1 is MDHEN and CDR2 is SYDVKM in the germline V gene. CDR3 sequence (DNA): TGTGCCAGCAGTTCCTCAGGGGACAGGGGATCCTACAATGAGCAGTTCTTC. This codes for CASSSSGDRGSYNEQFF.

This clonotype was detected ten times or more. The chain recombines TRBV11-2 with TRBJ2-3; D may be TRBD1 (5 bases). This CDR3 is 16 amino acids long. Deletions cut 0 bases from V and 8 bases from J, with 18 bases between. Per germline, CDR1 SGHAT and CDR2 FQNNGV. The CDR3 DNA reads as TGTGCCAGCAGCTTAGAAGGGGCCCCAGCCCCCAGTACGCAGTATTTT. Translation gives CASSLEGAPAPSTQYF.

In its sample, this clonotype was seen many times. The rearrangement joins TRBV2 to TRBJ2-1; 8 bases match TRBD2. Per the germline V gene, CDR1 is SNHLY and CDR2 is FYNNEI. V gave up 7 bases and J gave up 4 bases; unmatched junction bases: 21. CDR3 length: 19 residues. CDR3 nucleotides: TGTGCCAGCACCCGGATGACTAGCGTCGGGCTGGGGAGGTACAATGAGCAGTTCTTC. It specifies CASTRMTSVGLGRYNEQFF.

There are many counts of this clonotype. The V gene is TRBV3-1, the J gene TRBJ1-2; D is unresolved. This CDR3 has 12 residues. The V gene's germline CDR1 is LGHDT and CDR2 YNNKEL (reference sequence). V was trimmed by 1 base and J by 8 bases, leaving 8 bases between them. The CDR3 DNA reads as TGTGCCAGCAGCCAAGGGGCCGCGGGCTACACCTTC. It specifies CASSQGAAGYTF.

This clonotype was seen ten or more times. CDR3 in DNA: TGCAGCGCCGGACAGGGGGGCGAGACCCAGTACTTC. As protein: CSAGQGGETQYF. This sequence joins TRBV29-1 and TRBJ2-5; 10 bases match TRBD1. Trimming removed 7 bases from V and 5 bases from J; junction bases left unmatched: 4. CDR3 length equals 12 residues. In germline, CDR1 is SQVTM, CDR2 ANQGSEA.

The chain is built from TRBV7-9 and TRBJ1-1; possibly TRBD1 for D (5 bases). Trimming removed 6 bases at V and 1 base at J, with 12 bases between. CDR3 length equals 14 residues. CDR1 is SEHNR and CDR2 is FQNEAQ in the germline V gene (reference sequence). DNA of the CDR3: TGTGCCAGCAGAGGGGAGCCCCCGAACACTGAAGCTTTCTTT. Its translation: CASRGEPPNTEAFF.

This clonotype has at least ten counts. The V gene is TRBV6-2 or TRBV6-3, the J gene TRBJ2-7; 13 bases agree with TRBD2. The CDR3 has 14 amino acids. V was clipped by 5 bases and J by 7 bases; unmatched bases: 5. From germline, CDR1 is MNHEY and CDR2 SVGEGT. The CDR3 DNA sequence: TGTGCCAGCAGTACTCGGGGACTAGCGGGAGAGCAGTACTTC. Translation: CASSTRGLAGEQYF.

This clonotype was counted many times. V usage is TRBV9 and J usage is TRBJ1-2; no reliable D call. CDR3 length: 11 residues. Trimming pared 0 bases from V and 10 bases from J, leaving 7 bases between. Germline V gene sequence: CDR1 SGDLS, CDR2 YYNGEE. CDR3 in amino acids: CASSVGLDYTF. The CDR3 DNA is TGTGCCAGCAGCGTAGGTCTCGACTACACCTTC. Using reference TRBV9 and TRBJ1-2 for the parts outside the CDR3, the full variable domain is DSGVTQTPKHLITATGQRVTLRCSPRSGDLSVYWYQQSLDQGLQFLIQYYNGEERAKGNILERFSAQQFPDLHSELNLSSLELGDSALYFCASSVGLDYTFGSGTRLTVV.

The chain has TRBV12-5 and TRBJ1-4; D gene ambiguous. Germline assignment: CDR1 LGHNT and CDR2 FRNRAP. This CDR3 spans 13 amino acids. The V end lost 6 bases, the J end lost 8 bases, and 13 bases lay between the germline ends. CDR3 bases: TGTGCTAGTGGCCTCCAGGTCGGCGAAAAACTGTTTTTT. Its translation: CASGLQVGEKLFF.

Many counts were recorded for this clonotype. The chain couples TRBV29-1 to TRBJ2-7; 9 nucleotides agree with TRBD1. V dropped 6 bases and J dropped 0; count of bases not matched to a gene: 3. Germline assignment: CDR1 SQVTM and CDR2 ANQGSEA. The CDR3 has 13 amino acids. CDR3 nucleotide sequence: TGCAGCGTCCGGGACAGGGTCTCCTACGAGCAGTACTTC. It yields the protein CSVRDRVSYEQYF.

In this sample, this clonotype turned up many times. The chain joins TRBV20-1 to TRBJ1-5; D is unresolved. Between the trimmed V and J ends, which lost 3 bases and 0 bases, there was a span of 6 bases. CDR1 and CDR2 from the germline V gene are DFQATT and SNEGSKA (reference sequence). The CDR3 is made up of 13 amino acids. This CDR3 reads CSARGDSNQPQHF. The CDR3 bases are TGCAGTGCTAGGGGAGATAGCAATCAGCCCCAGCATTTT.

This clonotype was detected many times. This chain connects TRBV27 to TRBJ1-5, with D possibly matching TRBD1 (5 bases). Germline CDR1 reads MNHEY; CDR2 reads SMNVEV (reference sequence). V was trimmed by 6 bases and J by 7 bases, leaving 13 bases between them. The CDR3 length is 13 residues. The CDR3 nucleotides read TGTGCCAGCAGCCCCAGGGTATCGCAGCCCCAGCATTTT. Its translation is CASSPRVSQPQHF.